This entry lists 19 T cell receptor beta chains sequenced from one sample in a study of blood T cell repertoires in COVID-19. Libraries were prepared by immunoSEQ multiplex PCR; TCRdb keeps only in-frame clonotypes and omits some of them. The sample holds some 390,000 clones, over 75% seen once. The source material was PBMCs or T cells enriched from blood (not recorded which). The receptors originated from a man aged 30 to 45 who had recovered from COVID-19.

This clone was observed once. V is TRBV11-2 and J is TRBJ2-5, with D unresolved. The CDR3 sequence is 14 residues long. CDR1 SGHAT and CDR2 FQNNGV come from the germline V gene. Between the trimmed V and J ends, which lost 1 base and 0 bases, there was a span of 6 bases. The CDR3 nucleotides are TGTGCCAGCAGCTTAGCAGCGTACCAAGAGACCCAGTACTTC. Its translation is CASSLAAYQETQYF.

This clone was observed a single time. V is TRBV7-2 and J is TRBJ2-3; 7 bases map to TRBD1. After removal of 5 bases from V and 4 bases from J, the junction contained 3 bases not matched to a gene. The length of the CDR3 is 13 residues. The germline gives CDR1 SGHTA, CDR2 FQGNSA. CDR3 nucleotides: TGTGCCAGCAGCCGACAGGGAGCAGATACGCAGTATTTT. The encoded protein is CASSRQGADTQYF. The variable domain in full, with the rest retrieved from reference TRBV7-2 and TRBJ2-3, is GAGVSQSPSNKVTEKGKDVELRCDPISGHTALYWYRQSLGQGLEFLIYFQGNSAPDKSGLPSDRFSAERTGGSVSTLTIQRTQQEDSAVYLCASSRQGADTQYFGPGTRLTVL.

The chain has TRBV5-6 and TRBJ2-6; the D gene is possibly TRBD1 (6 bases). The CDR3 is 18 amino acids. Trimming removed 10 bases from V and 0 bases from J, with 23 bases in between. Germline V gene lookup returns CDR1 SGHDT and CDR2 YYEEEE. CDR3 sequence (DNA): TGTGCCCGCGAGTTTGGACAGTCCTACTGCTCTGGGGCCAACGTCCTGACTTTC. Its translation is CAREFGQSYCSGANVLTF.

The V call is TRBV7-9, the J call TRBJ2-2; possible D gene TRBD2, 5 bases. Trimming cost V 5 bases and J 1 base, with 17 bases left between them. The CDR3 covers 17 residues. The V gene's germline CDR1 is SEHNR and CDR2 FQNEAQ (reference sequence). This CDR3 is CASSLRTPVKNTGELFF. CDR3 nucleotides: TGTGCCAGCAGCCTTAGGACTCCGGTTAAGAACACCGGGGAGCTGTTTTTT.

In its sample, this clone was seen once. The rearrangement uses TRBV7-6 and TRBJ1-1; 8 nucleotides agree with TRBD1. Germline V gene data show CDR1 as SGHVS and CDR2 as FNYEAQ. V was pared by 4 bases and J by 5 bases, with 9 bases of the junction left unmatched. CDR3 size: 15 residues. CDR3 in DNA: TGTGCCAGCAGCTCCGGGACAGGAGGGCTGACTGAAGCTTTCTTT. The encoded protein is CASSSGTGGLTEAFF. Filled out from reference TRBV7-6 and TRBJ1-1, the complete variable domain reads GAGVSQSPRYKVTKRGQDVALRCDPISGHVSLYWYRQALGQGPEFLTYFNYEAQQDKSGLPNDRFSAERPEGSISTLTIQRTEQRDSAMYRCASSSGTGGLTEAFFGQGTRLTVV.

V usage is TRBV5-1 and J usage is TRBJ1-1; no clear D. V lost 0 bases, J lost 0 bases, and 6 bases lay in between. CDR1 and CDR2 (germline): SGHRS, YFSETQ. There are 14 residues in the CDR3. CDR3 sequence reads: CASSLGGVNTEAFF. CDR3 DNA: TGCGCCAGCAGCTTGGGCGGCGTGAACACTGAAGCTTTCTTT.

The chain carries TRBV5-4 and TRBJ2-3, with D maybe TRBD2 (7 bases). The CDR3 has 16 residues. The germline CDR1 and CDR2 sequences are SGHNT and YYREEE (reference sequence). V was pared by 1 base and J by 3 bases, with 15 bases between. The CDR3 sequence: CASSLWTAGFTDTQYF. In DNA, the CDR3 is TGTGCCAGCAGCTTGTGGACAGCGGGATTTACAGATACGCAGTATTTT.

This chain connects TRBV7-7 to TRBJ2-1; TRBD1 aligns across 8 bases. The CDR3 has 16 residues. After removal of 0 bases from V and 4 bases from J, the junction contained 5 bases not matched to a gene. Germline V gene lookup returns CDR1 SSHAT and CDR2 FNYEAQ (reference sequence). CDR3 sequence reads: CASSLAAGQAYNEQFF. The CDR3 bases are TGTGCCAGCAGCTTAGCCGCGGGACAGGCATACAATGAGCAGTTCTTC.

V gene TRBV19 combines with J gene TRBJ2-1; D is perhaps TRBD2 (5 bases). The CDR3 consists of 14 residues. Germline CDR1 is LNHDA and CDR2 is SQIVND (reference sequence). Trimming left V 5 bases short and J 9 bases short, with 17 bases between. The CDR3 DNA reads TGTGCCAGTAGTCTAAAAGGGAGTACTGCTGAGCAGTTCTTC. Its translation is CASSLKGSTAEQFF.

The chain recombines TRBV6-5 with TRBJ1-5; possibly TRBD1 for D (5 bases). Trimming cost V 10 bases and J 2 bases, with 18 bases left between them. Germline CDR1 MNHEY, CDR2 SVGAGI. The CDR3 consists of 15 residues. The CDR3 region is CATMSAGYGNQPQHF. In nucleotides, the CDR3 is TGTGCCACCATGAGCGCAGGGTATGGCAATCAGCCCCAGCATTTT.

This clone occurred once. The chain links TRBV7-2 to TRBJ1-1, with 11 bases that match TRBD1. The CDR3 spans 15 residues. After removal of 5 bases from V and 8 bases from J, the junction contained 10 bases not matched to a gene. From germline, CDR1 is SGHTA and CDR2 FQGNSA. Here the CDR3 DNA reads TGTGCCAGCAGCCCAAGGACAGGGGGCGCATCAGAAGCTTTCTTT. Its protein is CASSPRTGGASEAFF.

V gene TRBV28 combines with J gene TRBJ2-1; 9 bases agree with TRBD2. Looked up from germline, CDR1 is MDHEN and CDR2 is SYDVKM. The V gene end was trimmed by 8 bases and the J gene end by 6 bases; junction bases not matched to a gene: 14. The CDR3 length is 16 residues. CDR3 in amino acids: CASYPQGLAGLNEQFF. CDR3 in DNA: TGTGCCAGCTACCCCCAGGGTCTAGCGGGACTCAATGAGCAGTTCTTC.

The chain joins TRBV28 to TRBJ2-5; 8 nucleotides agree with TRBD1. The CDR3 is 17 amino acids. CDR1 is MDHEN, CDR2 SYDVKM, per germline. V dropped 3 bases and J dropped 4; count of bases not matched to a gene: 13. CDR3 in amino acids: CASSFGDRGFPPETQYF. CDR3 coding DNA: TGTGCCAGCAGTTTTGGAGACAGGGGCTTCCCCCCAGAGACCCAGTACTTC.

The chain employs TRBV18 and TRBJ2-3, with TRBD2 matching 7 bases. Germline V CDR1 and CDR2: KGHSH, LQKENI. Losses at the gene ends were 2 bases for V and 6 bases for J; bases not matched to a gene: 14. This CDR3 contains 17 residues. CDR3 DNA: TGTGCCAGCTCACCAAAAAGTCAACGGGAGGTGGTGGATACGCAGTATTTT. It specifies CASSPKSQREVVDTQYF. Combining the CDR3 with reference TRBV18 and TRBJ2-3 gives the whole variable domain NAGVMQNPRHLVRRRGQEARLRCSPMKGHSHVYWYRQLPEEGLKFMVYLQKENIIDESGMPKERFSAEFPKEGPSILRIQQVVRGDSAAYFCASSPKSQREVVDTQYFGPGTRLTVL.

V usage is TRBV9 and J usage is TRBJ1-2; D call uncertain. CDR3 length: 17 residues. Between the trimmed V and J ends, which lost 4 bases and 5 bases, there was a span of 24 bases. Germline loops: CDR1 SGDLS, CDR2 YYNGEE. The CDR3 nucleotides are TGTGCCAGCAGCCCAGGTGGCCAGGCGGGCAACTTTTATGGCTACACCTTC. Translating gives CASSPGGQAGNFYGYTF.

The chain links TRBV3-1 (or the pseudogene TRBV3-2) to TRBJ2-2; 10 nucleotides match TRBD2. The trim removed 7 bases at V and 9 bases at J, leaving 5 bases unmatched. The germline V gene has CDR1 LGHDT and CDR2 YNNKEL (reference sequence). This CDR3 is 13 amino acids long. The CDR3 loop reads CASTRTSGWELFF. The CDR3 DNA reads TGTGCCAGCACCAGGACTAGCGGCTGGGAGCTGTTTTTT.

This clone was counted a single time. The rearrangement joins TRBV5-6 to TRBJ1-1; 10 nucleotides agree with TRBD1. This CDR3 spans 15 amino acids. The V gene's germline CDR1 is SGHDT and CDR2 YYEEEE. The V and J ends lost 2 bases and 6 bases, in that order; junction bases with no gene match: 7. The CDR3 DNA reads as TGTGCCAGCAGCTTAGGACAGGGGGTCATCGCTGAAGCTTTCTTT. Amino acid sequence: CASSLGQGVIAEAFF. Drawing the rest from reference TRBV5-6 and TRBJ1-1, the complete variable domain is DAGVTQSPTHLIKTRGQQVTLRCSPKSGHDTVSWYQQALGQGPQFIFQYYEEEERQRGNFPDRFSGHQFPNYSSELNVNALLLGDSALYLCASSLGQGVIAEAFFGQGTRLTVV.

The CDR3 nucleotides are TGTGCCAGCAGCTTAAGGGGAAAGAGGAATGAGCAGTTCTTC. Its translation is CASSLRGKRNEQFF. This rearrangement joins TRBV13 to TRBJ2-1; a weak D match, TRBD1 (5 bases). CDR1 and CDR2 (germline): PRHDT, FYEKMQ (reference sequence). This CDR3 has 14 residues. V was pared by 2 bases and J by 7 bases, with 12 bases between.

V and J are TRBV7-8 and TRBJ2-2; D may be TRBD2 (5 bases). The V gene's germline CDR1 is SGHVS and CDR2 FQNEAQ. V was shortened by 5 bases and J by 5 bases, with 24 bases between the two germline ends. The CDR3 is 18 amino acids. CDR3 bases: TGTGCCAGCAGCCCGACGCCTAGCAGAGGGAGTGGGACCGGGGAGCTGTTTTTT. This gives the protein CASSPTPSRGSGTGELFF. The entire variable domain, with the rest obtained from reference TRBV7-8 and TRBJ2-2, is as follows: GAGVSQSPRYKVAKRGQDVALRCDPISGHVSLFWYQQALGQGPEFLTYFQNEAQLDKSGLPSDRFFAERPEGSVSTLKIQRTQQEDSAVYLCASSPTPSRGSGTGELFFGEGSRLTVL.